This T cell receptor (beta chain) derives from a study of graft-versus-host responses after intestinal transplantation. Study findings and constraints: GvH clone levels peaked in circulation, and this peak was associated with early post-transplant HvG declines. In recipient marrow, GvH clones were found, and some appeared first in ileum or blood.

Irradiated stimulators labeled with violet dye, 200,000 in number, were plated with 200,000 CFSE-labeled responders. Sequenced by immunoSEQ multiplex PCR; TCRdb stores in-frame clones only, minus some. The sample comprises around 4,600 clones, roughly a quarter of which are singletons, and roughly 4.5% rests with the top ten. The length of the CDR3 is 13 residues. Trimming stripped 2 bases from V and 3 bases from J, with 8 bases between. The germline CDR1 and CDR2 sequences are SGHTA and FQGNSA. The receptor comes from a human patient who received an intestinal transplant. This rearrangement joins TRBV7-2 to TRBJ2-7, with D unresolved. Sequenced here: alloreactive CD4+ T cells from a mixed lymphocyte reaction culture, sampled before intestinal transplant. Subset described: CFSE-low proliferating T cells sorted from roughly six-day pre-transplant mixed lymphocyte reaction (GvH or HvG direction). In DNA, the CDR3 is TGTGCCAGCAGCTTATTGCGGCTCTACGAGCAGTACTTC. Translated, it gives CASSLLRLYEQYF.